This entry lists 26 T cell receptor beta chains sequenced from one sample in a study of glioma-infiltrating T cells after dendritic cell vaccination. Clones were read by immunoSEQ multiplex PCR, and TCRdb kept only the in-frame ones, dropping some. Of 80,000 to 95,000 clones in the sample, over 75% were seen once. The material was blood, obtained before dendritic cell vaccination. Receptors were obtained from a human donor with glioblastoma.

The V and J genes are TRBV6-5 and TRBJ2-7, with 8 nucleotides matching TRBD1. Per germline, CDR1 MNHEY and CDR2 SVGAGI. CDR3 length: 14 amino acids. V shed 5 bases, J shed 7 bases, and the junction held 10 bases outside the gene matches. The CDR3 DNA is TGTGCCAGCAGTACCGGACAGGGCACGGGAGAGCAGTACTTC. It encodes CASSTGQGTGEQYF.

This sequence joins TRBV4-3 and TRBJ2-7; TRBD2 aligns across 10 bases. Germline CDR1 and CDR2: LGHNA and YSLEER. The V segment lost 3 bases and the J segment 4 bases; nucleotides outside the gene matches: 9. The CDR3 spans 16 residues. CDR3 protein: CASSHAYTSGAYEQYF. CDR3 coding DNA: TGCGCCAGCAGCCACGCCTATACTAGCGGGGCTTACGAGCAGTACTTC.

This clone has a single count. V usage is TRBV5-1 and J usage is TRBJ1-4, with TRBD1 matching over 9 bases. This CDR3 has 16 residues. V lost 4 bases, J lost 5 bases, and 9 bases stayed unmatched. CDR1 and CDR2 from the germline V gene are SGHRS and YFSETQ. CDR3 amino acids: CASSPGLTGGNEKLFF. Written as DNA, the CDR3 is TGCGCCAGCAGCCCTGGGTTGACAGGGGGGAATGAAAAACTGTTTTTT.

V is TRBV7-2 and J is TRBJ2-7; the match to TRBD2 covers 12 bases. CDR1 is SGHTA, CDR2 FQGNSA, per germline. The CDR3 extends over 19 amino acids. With 3 bases clipped from V and 2 bases from J, the junction kept 14 bases outside the gene matches. The CDR3 DNA is TGTGCCAGCAGCTTCGGGATTACTAGCGGGGGGCCCCCACCCTACGAGCAGTACTTC. This encodes CASSFGITSGGPPPYEQYF. Variable domain in full (rest from reference TRBV7-2 and TRBJ2-7): GAGVSQSPSNKVTEKGKDVELRCDPISGHTALYWYRQSLGQGLEFLIYFQGNSAPDKSGLPSDRFSAERTGGSVSTLTIQRTQQEDSAVYLCASSFGITSGGPPPYEQYFGPGTRLTVT.

The chain joins TRBV6-5 to TRBJ2-7; 7 nucleotides align to TRBD1. The junction had 6 bases not matched to a gene; V was cut back by 5 bases and J by 2 bases. The CDR3 covers 14 residues. Germline V lookup: CDR1 MNHEY, CDR2 SVGAGI. CDR3 coding DNA: TGTGCCAGCAGTCCCGGACAGGCCGCCTACGAGCAGTACTTC. It encodes CASSPGQAAYEQYF.

The genes are TRBV7-8 and TRBJ1-1; possibly TRBD1 for D (5 bases). Trimming took 2 bases from V and 7 from J, leaving 14 bases between them. The CDR3 totals 14 residues. The germline V gene encodes CDR1 SGHVS and CDR2 FQNEAQ. In nucleotides, the CDR3 is TGTGCCAGCAGCTTACTCGGGGGGGTCGATGAAGCTTTCTTT. Translating it yields CASSLLGGVDEAFF.

The chain links TRBV10-2 to TRBJ2-2, with 10 bases identical to TRBD1. The ends lost 1 base at V and 6 bases at J; junction bases unmatched: 5. Germline assignment: CDR1 WSHSY and CDR2 SAAADI. The CDR3 loop spans 16 amino acids. The DNA for the CDR3 is TGCGCCAGCAGTGAGTTTGACAGGGGGCTCGCCGGGGAGCTGTTTTTT. This gives the protein CASSEFDRGLAGELFF.

J is TRBJ2-1 and V is TRBV29-1; the match to TRBD1 covers 10 bases. The CDR3 runs 15 residues. After removal of 3 bases from V and 6 bases from J, the junction contained 8 bases not matched to a gene. Germline V gene sequence: CDR1 SQVTM, CDR2 ANQGSEA. CDR3 amino acids: CSVEEGTGEVNEQFF. The CDR3 DNA reads as TGCAGCGTTGAGGAAGGGACAGGGGAGGTCAATGAGCAGTTCTTC.

The chain carries TRBV15 and TRBJ2-3, with D possibly matching TRBD1 (6 bases). The CDR3 is 15 amino acids. Germline loops: CDR1 LNHNV, CDR2 YYDKDF (reference sequence). V was clipped by 0 bases and J by 5 bases, with 12 bases between them. This chain's CDR3 is CATSREDSLKDTQYF. The CDR3 nucleotides are TGTGCCACCAGCAGAGAGGACAGTTTAAAAGATACGCAGTATTTT.

This clone has only a few counts. The V gene is TRBV5-6, the J gene TRBJ2-1; 9 bases line up with TRBD1. The CDR3 spans 16 residues. From germline, CDR1 is SGHDT and CDR2 YYEEEE. Losses at the gene ends were 3 bases for V and 6 bases for J; bases not matched to a gene: 10. As DNA, the CDR3 is TGTGCCAGCAGCTGGGGACAGGGTATCGCGGGCAATGAGCAGTTCTTC. Its translation is CASSWGQGIAGNEQFF.

The V gene is TRBV5-1, the J gene TRBJ2-7, with unresolved D. CDR1 and CDR2 (germline): SGHRS, YFSETQ. The CDR3 contains 13 residues. The V and J ends lost 3 bases and 2 bases respectively, with 9 bases between them. The CDR3 is CASSYDIAYEQYF. DNA for the CDR3: TGCGCCAGCAGCTACGACATCGCCTACGAGCAGTACTTC. Supplemented by reference TRBV5-1 and TRBJ2-7, the full variable domain reads KAGVTQTPRYLIKTRGQQVTLSCSPISGHRSVSWYQQTPGQGLQFLFEYFSETQRNKGNFPGRFSGRQFSNSRSEMNVSTLELGDSALYLCASSYDIAYEQYFGPGTRLTVT.

The chain recombines TRBV13 with TRBJ2-2; perhaps TRBD2 as D (5 bases). V was pared by 5 bases and J by 1 base, with 11 bases between. The V gene's germline CDR1 is PRHDT and CDR2 FYEKMQ (reference sequence). The CDR3 extends over 15 amino acids. The CDR3 loop reads CASSAERLNTGELFF. CDR3 bases: TGTGCCAGCAGCGCGGAGCGGTTGAACACCGGGGAGCTGTTTTTT. The entire variable domain, with the rest obtained from reference TRBV13 and TRBJ2-2, is as follows: AAGVIQSPRHLIKEKRETATLKCYPIPRHDTVYWYQQGPGQDPQFLISFYEKMQSDKGSIPDRFSAQQFSDYHSELNMSSLELGDSALYFCASSAERLNTGELFFGEGSRLTVL.

The V gene is TRBV18, the J gene TRBJ1-2, with D tentatively TRBD1 (5 bases). This CDR3 has 14 residues. CDR1 and CDR2 from the germline V gene are KGHSH and LQKENI. The V end lost 6 bases, the J end lost 2 bases, and 13 bases lay between the germline ends. DNA for the CDR3: TGTGCCAGCTCCGCTCCGGGGGGGAACTATGGCTACACCTTC. Translating gives CASSAPGGNYGYTF.

The rearrangement uses TRBV27 and TRBJ2-7; TRBD2 agrees at 15 bases. Germline CDR1 is MNHEY and CDR2 is SMNVEV (reference sequence). J was trimmed by 1 base and V by 1 base; bases with no gene match: 2. The CDR3 covers 17 residues. DNA for the CDR3: TGTGCCAGCAGTTTATTGGGACTAGCGGGGGGTTCCTACGAGCAGTACTTC. This translates into CASSLLGLAGGSYEQYF.

About this clone itself: At one end the junction does not follow the germline gene, possibly because of a read error. V usage is TRBV7-9 and J usage is TRBJ1-4; 7 bases are shared with TRBD1. The CDR3 spans 14 residues. The germline V gene encodes CDR1 SEHNR and CDR2 FQNEAQ (reference sequence). The CDR3 region has the DNA TGTGCCAGCAACTTAGACAGGGTGGGCGAAAAACTGTTTTTT. Its translation is CASNLDRVGEKLFF.

This clone was seen a single time. This chain uses TRBV27 with TRBJ2-7; the D is unclear. There are 13 residues in the CDR3. Trimming pared 2 bases from V and 1 base from J, leaving 6 bases between. CDR1 MNHEY and CDR2 SMNVEV come from the germline V gene (reference sequence). The CDR3 here is CASSLLSSYEQYF. The CDR3 region has the DNA TGTGCCAGCAGTTTACTTTCGTCCTACGAGCAGTACTTC.

The chain has TRBV15 and TRBJ2-1; TRBD2 matches at 8 bases. The CDR3 covers 13 residues. Germline V gene data show CDR1 as LNHNV and CDR2 as YYDKDF (reference sequence). Germline trimming cut 8 bases from V and 4 bases from J; bases unmatched to any gene: 4. This chain's CDR3 is CATSEREYNEQFF. CDR3 coding DNA: TGTGCCACCTCAGAGCGGGAGTACAATGAGCAGTTCTTC.

The rearrangement links TRBV5-1 to TRBJ1-4; TRBD1 might be the D (5 bases). The CDR3 has 20 amino acids. Germline CDR1 reads SGHRS; CDR2 reads YFSETQ. Trimming shortened V by 2 bases and J by 2 bases, and 25 bases separated the two germline ends. DNA for the CDR3: TGCGCCAGCAGCTTCTCAGTCGGATGGGGCCCCACCGTGACTAATGAAAAACTGTTTTTT. This codes for CASSFSVGWGPTVTNEKLFF.

The table lists this clone with a few counts. The V call is TRBV5-4, the J call TRBJ1-1, with D hard to call. Deletions cut 3 bases from V and 1 base from J, with 10 bases between. Germline V CDR1 and CDR2: SGHNT, YYREEE (reference sequence). The CDR3 has 14 amino acids. CDR3 DNA sequence: TGTGCCAGCAGCTATGGAACAGAGAACACTGAAGCTTTCTTT. It specifies CASSYGTENTEAFF.

This chain joins TRBV6-5 and TRBJ1-5; 7 bases are a match to TRBD1. This CDR3 contains 14 residues. The germline V gene has CDR1 MNHEY and CDR2 SVGAGI. J lost 3 bases, V lost 6 bases, and 5 bases had no gene match. The CDR3 coding sequence is TGTGCCAGCAGGGGGGACAGCCCCAATCAGCCCCAGCATTTT. This codes for CASRGDSPNQPQHF.

The chain couples TRBV10-3 to TRBJ1-1, with D uncertain. This CDR3 has 11 amino acids. V lost 9 bases and J lost 6, with 11 bases in between. The germline V gene encodes CDR1 ENHRY and CDR2 SYGVKD. CDR3 bases: TGTGCCATTAGAGGAGGGTCTGAAGCTTTCTTT. The encoded protein is CAIRGGSEAFF.

This chain connects TRBV5-4 to TRBJ2-2; 10 nucleotides line up with TRBD2. Germline V gene sequence: CDR1 SGHNT, CDR2 YYREEE (reference sequence). The trim removed 6 bases at V and 7 bases at J, leaving 6 bases unmatched. The CDR3 length is 14 residues. The CDR3 bases are TGTGCCAGCAACCTAGCGGGAGTTGACGGGGAGCTGTTTTTT. Residues: CASNLAGVDGELFF.

The V and J genes are TRBV5-1 and TRBJ1-4; TRBD1 agrees at 8 bases. The germline V gene encodes CDR1 SGHRS and CDR2 YFSETQ. Losses at the gene ends were 4 bases for V and 7 bases for J; bases not matched to a gene: 12. CDR3 length: 16 residues. CDR3 residues: CASSVGGQAGGEKLFF. DNA of the CDR3: TGCGCCAGCAGCGTGGGGGGACAGGCCGGGGGTGAAAAACTGTTTTTT.

This rearrangement joins TRBV2 to TRBJ2-1; 7 bases match TRBD1. J gave up 5 bases and V 5 bases, and 3 bases lay outside the gene matches. The germline V gene encodes CDR1 SNHLY and CDR2 FYNNEI. The CDR3 loop spans 13 amino acids. In DNA, the CDR3 is TGTGCCAGCAGTACTGACAGGGACAATGAGCAGTTCTTC. Its translation is CASSTDRDNEQFF.

Only one count was recorded for this clone. CDR3 sequence reads: CASKVGGTGELFF. DNA for the CDR3: TGTGCCAGTAAGGTAGGGGGCACCGGGGAGCTGTTTTTT. V usage is TRBV19 and J usage is TRBJ2-2; D perhaps matches TRBD1 (6 bases). CDR1 and CDR2 (germline): LNHDA, SQIVND (reference sequence). The CDR3 is 13 amino acids. V was trimmed by 7 bases and J by 4 bases, leaving 10 bases between them.

The chain employs TRBV2 and TRBJ1-1, with a weak D call TRBD1 (5 bases). The CDR3 consists of 13 residues. The germline CDR1 and CDR2 sequences are SNHLY and FYNNEI. The V end lost 7 bases, the J end lost 5 bases, and 14 bases lay between the germline ends. The CDR3 here is CASTGGVGTEAFF. Here the CDR3 DNA reads TGTGCCAGCACCGGAGGGGTAGGGACTGAAGCTTTCTTT.